Listed below are T cell receptor beta chains from one sample, sequenced in a study of T cell repertoires in aging, cancer and after chemotherapy. A single record per CDR3 protein comes from TCRdb applying MiXCR to the multiplex PCR reads. This sample has about 9,200 distinct CDR3 sequences, with about two fifths found just once. Material: blood. All receptors come from a human donor in good health. The CDR3 runs from the conserved cysteine through the conserved F or W. The D gene is left open where the match is weak. Rows give clone size only sometimes, using once, few, many, or a class for an expanded clone.

TRBJ2-1 | NA | TRBV19 | NA | CASSIDQLWTSEQFF | TGTGCCAGTAGTATAGATCAGCTATGGACCAGTGAGCAGTTCTTC
TRBJ2-5 | medium-sized | TRBV29-1 | TRBD1 | CSVTSRTGRETQYF | TGCAGCGTCACATCCCGGACAGGGAGGGAGACCCAGTACTTC
TRBJ2-2 | NA | TRBV5-1 | NA | CASSLWAGNGELFF | TGCGCCAGCAGCTTGTGGGCAGGGAACGGGGAGCTGTTTTTT
TRBJ1-3 | few | TRBV5-5 | NA | CASSKGPGQLSGNTIYF | TGTGCCAGCAGCAAAGGACCGGGACAACTCTCTGGAAACACCATATATTTT
TRBJ2-1 | NA | TRBV10-3 | NA | CAISEKGPGSPGDNEQFF | TGTGCCATCAGTGAGAAGGGTCCTGGGAGCCCTGGAGACAATGAGCAGTTCTTC
TRBJ2-7 | NA | TRBV6-2/TRBV6-3 | NA | CASSSGPASKQYF | TGTGCCAGCAGTTCGGGACCCGCCTCGAAGCAGTACTTC
TRBJ2-1 | medium-sized | TRBV30 | TRBD1 | CAGGQGDFYNEQFF | TGTGCCGGGGGACAGGGGGATTTCTACAATGAGCAGTTCTTC
TRBJ2-6 | NA | TRBV6-4 | NA | CASSGQGGGSGANVLTF | TGTGCCAGCAGTGGACAGGGAGGAGGCTCTGGGGCCAACGTCCTGACTTTC
TRBJ2-1 | NA | TRBV15 | TRBD1 | CATSGGQVGFNNEQFF | TGTGCCACCAGCGGCGGACAGGTTGGGTTCAACAATGAGCAGTTCTTC
TRBJ2-1 | NA | TRBV5-1 | TRBD1 | CASSSATGGYNEQFF | TGCGCCAGCAGCTCCGCCACAGGGGGATACAATGAGCAGTTCTTC
TRBJ2-1 | few | TRBV6-5 | NA | CASSFNNEQFF | TGTGCCAGCAGTTTTAACAATGAGCAGTTCTTC
TRBJ2-5 | NA | TRBV18 | TRBD1 | CASSPRQGQETQYF | TGTGCCAGCTCACCACGACAGGGCCAAGAGACCCAGTACTTC
TRBJ1-5 | few | TRBV5-3 | NA | CARSFFPKHPHQPQHF | TGTGCCAGAAGCTTTTTCCCCAAGCACCCTCATCAGCCCCAGCATTTT
TRBJ1-6 | NA | TRBV10-3 | NA | CASGGFGNSPLHF | TGTGCCTCCGGGGGTTTCGGAAATTCACCCCTCCACTTT
TRBJ2-1 | medium-sized | TRBV29-1 | TRBD2 | CSGTSGSRDEQFF | TGCAGCGGGACTAGCGGGAGCAGAGATGAGCAGTTCTTC
TRBJ2-1 | NA | TRBV6-1 | NA | CASSSQSYNEQFF | TGTGCCAGCAGCAGCCAGTCCTACAATGAGCAGTTCTTC
TRBJ2-2 | NA | TRBV5-4 | TRBD1 | CASSQTGGANTGELFF | TGTGCCAGCAGCCAGACAGGGGGCGCGAACACCGGGGAGCTGTTTTTT
TRBJ1-1 | NA | TRBV30 | NA | CAWSVLRMNTEAFF | TGTGCCTGGAGTGTACTTAGAATGAACACTGAAGCTTTCTTT
TRBJ1-6 | NA | TRBV30 | NA | CAWSVPHALHF | TGTGCCTGGAGTGTCCCCCATGCCCTCCACTTT
TRBJ1-1 | few | TRBV19 | TRBD1 | CASSPTGVGTEAFF | TGTGCCAGTAGCCCGACAGGGGTGGGCACTGAAGCTTTCTTT
TRBJ1-5 | NA | TRBV18 | NA | CASSQWDLNQPQHF | TGTGCCAGCTCACAGTGGGACCTCAATCAGCCCCAGCATTTT
TRBJ2-2 | few | TRBV18 | NA | CASSPRQGNGELFF | TGTGCCAGCTCACCACGCCAGGGAAACGGGGAGCTGTTTTTT
TRBJ2-3 | few | TRBV12-3/TRBV12-4 | NA | CASSPRGPTDTQYF | TGTGCCAGCAGTCCCCGAGGGCCCACAGATACGCAGTATTTT